This T cell receptor beta chain was recorded in a study of blood T cell repertoires in COVID-19. Some clones are missing from TCRdb's copy, which holds only in-frame ones; the method was immunoSEQ multiplex PCR. The repertoire consists of about 260,000 clones, with about 85% occurring once and the leading ten covering about 3%. The junction had 9 bases not matched to a gene; V was cut back by 8 bases and J by 1 base. CDR1 is MNHEY and CDR2 is SVGAGI in the germline V gene. The CDR3 contains 15 residues. This clonotype originated in a woman aged 45-60 years who had recovered from COVID-19. Sequenced sample: PBMCs or T cells enriched from blood (not recorded which). This chain uses TRBV6-5 with TRBJ1-1, with 8 bases lining up with TRBD1. CDR3 residues: CASLLSGQENTEAFF. In nucleotides, the CDR3 is TGTGCCAGCCTCTTATCGGGACAGGAGAACACTGAAGCTTTCTTT.